Below are 5 T cell receptor beta chains sequenced from a single sample in a study of blood T cell repertoires in COVID-19. Sequencing used immunoSEQ multiplex PCR; TCRdb keeps in-frame clones, though not all of them. The sample includes 60,000 to 75,000 clones, roughly nine tenths of them seen just once. The sequenced sample was peripheral blood. The source is a woman of 80 years or more with acute or convalescent COVID-19.

The rearrangement joins TRBV3-1 (or the pseudogene TRBV3-2) to TRBJ2-5; the match to TRBD2 covers 7 bases. The germline V gene encodes CDR1 LGHDT and CDR2 YNNKEL (reference sequence). J gave up 1 base and V 0 bases, and 8 bases lay outside the gene matches. This CDR3 is built from 17 residues. CDR3 sequence (DNA): TGTGCCAGCAGCCAAGATTCGACGGGAGGCTCCCAAGAGACCCAGTACTTC. This codes for CASSQDSTGGSQETQYF.

This clone has more than one count but fewer than ten. J is TRBJ2-2 and V is TRBV19, with 9 bases that match TRBD1. V dropped 0 bases and J dropped 3; count of bases not matched to a gene: 8. CDR3 size: 18 residues. Germline loops: CDR1 LNHDA, CDR2 SQIVND (reference sequence). The CDR3 sequence: CASSIESTGTGYTGELFF. The CDR3 region has the DNA TGTGCCAGTAGTATAGAATCTACCGGGACAGGGTACACCGGGGAGCTGTTTTTT.

This clone was recorded a few times. The chain joins TRBV28 to TRBJ1-4; no definite D call. The length of the CDR3 is 15 residues. The V gene's germline CDR1 is MDHEN and CDR2 SYDVKM. Between the trimmed V and J ends, which lost 5 bases and 8 bases, there was a span of 18 bases. As DNA, the CDR3 is TGTGCCAGCAGTCCCCTAGGCGGGGTAGGAGAAAAACTGTTTTTT. Amino acid sequence: CASSPLGGVGEKLFF.

This clone was counted a few times. J is TRBJ2-5 and V is TRBV6-5, with 8 bases fitting TRBD1. The CDR3 is 16 amino acids. In germline, CDR1 is MNHEY, CDR2 SVGAGI. J was trimmed by 5 bases and V by 2 bases; bases with no gene match: 10. CDR3: CASSYRRQGASETQYF. The CDR3 region has the DNA TGTGCCAGCAGTTACCGAAGGCAGGGGGCTAGCGAGACCCAGTACTTC.

This clone appeared a few times. V and J are TRBV6-6 and TRBJ1-1; no clear D. CDR3 size: 13 residues. Germline lookup yields CDR1 MNHNY and CDR2 SVGAGI (reference sequence). V lost 4 bases and J 8 bases, leaving 14 bases between the germline ends. This chain's CDR3 is CASSSRPNYEAFF. The DNA of the CDR3 is TGTGCCAGCAGTTCTAGGCCCAACTACGAAGCTTTCTTT.